This T cell receptor beta chain is from a study of blood T cell repertoires in COVID-19. Study-level background: Whether acute or convalescent, the COVID-19 samples came from the United States, Italy and Spain.

Clinical histories supplied by participants themselves formed the basis of cohort assignment. As handled by the study authors: It was from reference gene primer amplification that nucleated cell counts were estimated. Produced via immunoSEQ multiplex PCR; TCRdb's table is partial and in-frame only. D and trimming come from the DNA, and the V and J calls and clone size come from that table. Of fewer than 600,000 clones in the sample, approximately 87% were seen once. J was trimmed by 2 bases and V by 1 base; bases with no gene match: 23. CDR3 length: 22 residues. The rearrangement joins TRBV5-3 to TRBJ1-4; TRBD1 aligns across 7 bases. TRBV5-3 is reported as an ORF; its role is uncertain. The sequenced sample consisted of PBMCs or T cells enriched from blood (not recorded which). The sequence was collected from a woman in her thirties or forties who had recovered from COVID-19. CDR3 in amino acids: CARSLIGELLDREIETNEKLFF. CDR3 nucleotide sequence: TGTGCCAGAAGCTTGATCGGCGAATTACTAGACAGGGAAATTGAGACTAATGAAAAACTGTTTTTT.